These 29 T cell receptor beta chains share one sample of origin, sequenced in a study of blood T cell repertoires in COVID-19. Only in-frame clones appear in the TCRdb table, and some are missing; sequencing was by immunoSEQ multiplex PCR. The table lists roughly 15,000 clones, 73% of them singletons. What was sequenced was peripheral blood. The source is a boy aged 2 to 10 with active or convalescent COVID-19.

The V call is TRBV28, the J call TRBJ1-3, with TRBD1 as a possible D gene (6 bases). Germline assignment: CDR1 MDHEN and CDR2 SYDVKM. CDR3 length: 15 residues. The V end was cut by 3 bases, the J end by 5 bases, with 14 bases between. The CDR3 sequence is CASSFRGVNRNTIYF. CDR3 DNA: TGTGCCAGCAGTTTCAGGGGTGTTAATAGAAACACCATATATTTT.

This chain links TRBV25-1 with TRBJ1-1; 7 bases agree with TRBD1. V was pared by 4 bases and J by 6 bases, with 8 bases of the junction left unmatched. This CDR3 is 14 amino acids long. Germline assignment: CDR1 MGHDK and CDR2 SYGVNS. In DNA form, the CDR3 reads TGTGCCAGCAGTGGAGACAGGGCCGTAGCTGAAGCTTTCTTT. It translates to CASSGDRAVAEAFF.

A few counts support this clone. The rearrangement joins TRBV6-6 to TRBJ1-6, with D hard to call. The CDR3 has 12 amino acids. From germline, CDR1 is MNHNY and CDR2 SVGAGI (reference sequence). The V end lost 6 bases, the J end lost 5 bases, and 5 bases lay between the germline ends. CDR3 region: CASRQNNSPLHF. The CDR3 DNA reads as TGTGCCAGCAGACAGAATAATTCACCCCTCCACTTT.

This clone was observed a few times. J is TRBJ1-1 and V is TRBV4-1, with 11 nucleotides matching TRBD1. V was pared by 3 bases and J by 11 bases, with 8 bases of the junction left unmatched. Per germline, CDR1 MGHRA and CDR2 YSYEKL. The CDR3 loop spans 14 amino acids. The CDR3 region has the DNA TGCGCCAGCAGCCACCACCGGGACAGGGGGTATGCTTTCTTT. This gives the protein CASSHHRDRGYAFF.

The chain has TRBV28 and TRBJ2-7; 8 nucleotides align to TRBD2. The V and J ends lost 3 bases and 7 bases, in that order; junction bases with no gene match: 11. Germline V gene data show CDR1 as MDHEN and CDR2 as SYDVKM. This CDR3 is 15 amino acids long. The CDR3 coding sequence is TGTGCCAGCAGTTTGGATCCGGGAGGGCCAAGGGAGCAGTACTTC. Its translation: CASSLDPGGPREQYF.

The chain has TRBV18 and TRBJ1-1; 10 positions match TRBD1. V gave up 1 base and J gave up 5 bases; unmatched junction bases: 7. This CDR3 is built from 16 residues. Germline V gene data show CDR1 as KGHSH and CDR2 as LQKENI. CDR3 DNA sequence: TGTGCCAGCTCACCACAGAAAGACAGGGGGCATACTGAAGCTTTCTTT. It yields the protein CASSPQKDRGHTEAFF. Filled out from reference TRBV18 and TRBJ1-1, the complete variable domain reads NAGVMQNPRHLVRRRGQEARLRCSPMKGHSHVYWYRQLPEEGLKFMVYLQKENIIDESGMPKERFSAEFPKEGPSILRIQQVVRGDSAAYFCASSPQKDRGHTEAFFGQGTRLTVV.

This chain uses TRBV6-6 with TRBJ2-5, with 7 bases identical to TRBD2. The CDR3 loop spans 15 amino acids. Germline V gives CDR1 MNHNY, CDR2 SVGAGI (reference sequence). Unmatched junction bases numbered 14, after V lost 10 bases and J lost 3 bases. CDR3 amino acids: CATYRRGGVEETQYF. CDR3 DNA: TGTGCCACCTACCGCCGGGGAGGGGTTGAAGAGACCCAGTACTTC.

This clone was detected once. This chain joins TRBV4-3 and TRBJ2-7; D remains ambiguous. Between the trimmed V and J ends, which lost 1 base and 5 bases, there was a span of 9 bases. The CDR3 is 13 amino acids. The germline gives CDR1 LGHNA, CDR2 YSLEER. The CDR3 sequence: CASSQAVFHEQYF. The CDR3 DNA follows: TGCGCCAGCAGCCAAGCAGTTTTCCACGAGCAGTACTTC.

This sequence joins TRBV27 and TRBJ2-7; D perhaps matches TRBD2 (5 bases). This CDR3 is built from 13 residues. CDR1 and CDR2 (germline): MNHEY, SMNVEV (reference sequence). Trimming took off 5 bases at V and 3 bases at J, with 11 bases between the two ends. CDR3 loop: CASSATTVYEQYF. The CDR3 DNA sequence: TGTGCCAGCAGTGCGACTACTGTCTACGAGCAGTACTTC.

In this sample, this clone turned up once. This chain connects TRBV10-2 to TRBJ1-4, with D perhaps matching TRBD1 (5 bases). The CDR3 totals 16 residues. With 0 bases removed from V and 10 bases from J, the gap between germline ends came to 18 bases. CDR1 is WSHSY, CDR2 SAAADI, per germline. The DNA for the CDR3 is TGCGCCAGCAGTGAGTCTACCTCGGGGGATGGGAGAAAACTGTTTTTT. Its protein product is CASSESTSGDGRKLFF.

The V and J genes are TRBV7-2 and TRBJ1-2; 7 bases are shared with TRBD1. The junction had 4 bases not matched to a gene; V was cut back by 4 bases and J by 5 bases. CDR1 is SGHTA and CDR2 is FQGNSA in the germline V gene. CDR3 size: 13 residues. In DNA, the CDR3 is TGTGCCAGCAGCTCCGACAGGGTTTATGGCTACACCTTC. This encodes CASSSDRVYGYTF.

This clone was detected once. The V gene is TRBV28, the J gene TRBJ2-2; 9 bases are shared with TRBD1. CDR3 length: 16 residues. Germline assignment: CDR1 MDHEN and CDR2 SYDVKM. The J segment lost 5 bases and the V segment lost 5 bases, leaving 9 bases of the junction unmatched. CDR3 in DNA: TGTGCCAGCAGTACAATGGGACAGGGAGTGACCGGGGAGCTGTTTTTT. Encoded protein: CASSTMGQGVTGELFF.

The J gene is TRBJ2-1, the V gene TRBV6-5, with unresolved D. The V end was cut by 0 bases, the J end by 7 bases, with 7 bases between. CDR1 is MNHEY and CDR2 is SVGAGI in the germline V gene. The CDR3 has 13 amino acids. In DNA form, the CDR3 reads TGTGCCAGCAGTTACTCGGTGACTAATGAGCAGTTCTTC. Protein sequence: CASSYSVTNEQFF.

The chain links TRBV19 to TRBJ1-5, with D maybe TRBD1 (6 bases). There are 14 residues in the CDR3. Trimming left V 8 bases short and J 3 bases short, with 14 bases between. The germline V gene has CDR1 LNHDA and CDR2 SQIVND (reference sequence). CDR3 in amino acids: CASDRGQFNQPQHF. CDR3 DNA sequence: TGTGCCAGTGACCGAGGACAGTTCAATCAGCCCCAGCATTTT.

The table lists this clone with a few counts. The rearrangement links TRBV7-9 to TRBJ2-1; 7 positions agree with TRBD2. Germline loops: CDR1 SEHNR, CDR2 FQNEAQ (reference sequence). Losses at the gene ends were 1 base for V and 2 bases for J; bases not matched to a gene: 14. There are 19 residues in the CDR3. The chain's CDR3 is CASSLVFQVGGLAYNEQFF. CDR3 DNA sequence: TGTGCCAGCAGCTTAGTCTTCCAGGTAGGAGGACTAGCCTACAATGAGCAGTTCTTC.

This rearrangement joins TRBV6-5 to TRBJ1-5; no firm D call. V gave up 6 bases and J gave up 7 bases, with 10 bases separating them. CDR1 is MNHEY, CDR2 SVGAGI, per germline. The length of the CDR3 is 12 residues. CDR3 DNA sequence: TGTGCCAGCAGCATTCCGGGGCAGCCCCAGCATTTT. Amino acids: CASSIPGQPQHF.

The chain recombines TRBV28 with TRBJ2-3; a possible D gene is TRBD2 (6 bases). Between the trimmed V and J ends, which lost 4 bases and 0 bases, there was a span of 11 bases. CDR3 length equals 15 residues. The germline V gene encodes CDR1 MDHEN and CDR2 SYDVKM. CDR3 nucleotides: TGTGCCAGCAGTTCTGGCGGGGTCAGCACAGATACGCAGTATTTT. It translates to CASSSGGVSTDTQYF.

This clone was detected a few times. The chain combines TRBV6-5 with TRBJ2-7; maybe TRBD2 (6 bases). Germline V CDR1 and CDR2: MNHEY, SVGAGI. Trimming took off 6 bases at V and 2 bases at J, with 14 bases between the two ends. This CDR3 is 14 amino acids long. This CDR3 reads CASRGSGYAYEQYF. CDR3 in DNA: TGTGCCAGCAGGGGTAGCGGCTATGCCTACGAGCAGTACTTC.

The chain recombines TRBV5-5 with TRBJ2-1; 12 positions agree with TRBD2. The CDR3 length is 15 residues. V was clipped by 1 base and J by 9 bases; unmatched bases: 5. The germline V gene has CDR1 SGHKS and CDR2 YYEKEE (reference sequence). The CDR3: CASSLLAGGFGEQFF. The CDR3 DNA sequence: TGTGCCAGCAGCTTGCTAGCGGGAGGGTTCGGTGAGCAGTTCTTC.

The chain couples TRBV27 to TRBJ2-1; no definite D call. The CDR3 has 15 residues. The germline gives CDR1 MNHEY, CDR2 SMNVEV (reference sequence). V shed 2 bases and J shed 4 bases, with 12 bases lying between them. The CDR3 region is CASSLNSPGYNEQFF. CDR3 bases: TGTGCCAGCAGTTTAAACTCCCCCGGGTACAATGAGCAGTTCTTC.

This clone was seen once. This chain connects TRBV12-3 or TRBV12-4 to TRBJ1-2; D remains unclear. Trimming took off 3 bases at V and 0 bases at J, with 5 bases between the two ends. The CDR3 length is 13 residues. Here the CDR3 reads CASSFLANYGYTF. The CDR3 region has the DNA TGTGCCAGCAGTTTCCTCGCTAACTATGGCTACACCTTC.

The rearrangement uses TRBV28 and TRBJ1-1, with 7 bases fitting TRBD1. The V and J ends lost 3 bases and 3 bases, in that order; junction bases with no gene match: 1. The CDR3 spans 13 residues. The germline V gene has CDR1 MDHEN and CDR2 SYDVKM. The CDR3 sequence is CASSFDRDTEAFF. For the CDR3, the DNA is TGTGCCAGCAGTTTTGACAGGGACACTGAAGCTTTCTTT.

The genes are TRBV28 and TRBJ1-2, with 7 positions matching TRBD1. Trimming cost V 8 bases and J 6 bases; bases outside gene matches: 12. The V gene's germline CDR1 is MDHEN and CDR2 SYDVKM. The CDR3 covers 14 residues. Written as DNA, the CDR3 is TGTGCCAGCGAATGGTGGCGGCAGGGGGATGGCTACACCTTC. Translation gives CASEWWRQGDGYTF.

The CDR3 protein is CATSRSSSMNTEAFF. The CDR3 nucleotides are TGTGCCACCAGCAGATCTAGCAGCATGAACACTGAAGCTTTCTTT. The chain joins TRBV15 to TRBJ1-1; D not certain. Trimming stripped 2 bases from V and 0 bases from J, with 10 bases between. The germline CDR1 and CDR2 sequences are LNHNV and YYDKDF (reference sequence). This CDR3 has 15 amino acids.

This clone was found once. The chain employs TRBV3-1 (or the pseudogene TRBV3-2) and TRBJ2-3, with a tentative D call TRBD2 (5 bases). V lost 5 bases, J lost 6 bases, and 15 bases lay in between. Per germline, CDR1 LGHDT and CDR2 YNNKEL (reference sequence). The CDR3 sequence is 14 residues long. Written as DNA, the CDR3 is TGTGCCAGCAGCTACTCAGCGGCTAGGGATACGCAGTATTTT. Protein sequence: CASSYSAARDTQYF.

This clone rates as medium-sized (0.01 to 0.1%). The chain combines TRBV6-6 with TRBJ1-1; maybe TRBD1 (5 bases). The CDR3 sequence is 11 residues long. Germline V gives CDR1 MNHNY, CDR2 SVGAGI (reference sequence). Between the trimmed V and J ends, which lost 7 bases and 8 bases, there was a span of 11 bases. The CDR3 region is CASNRDSEAFF. The CDR3 coding sequence is TGTGCCAGCAATAGGGACTCGGAAGCTTTCTTT.

The table lists this clone with a count of one. V usage is TRBV2 and J usage is TRBJ2-2; D is perhaps TRBD1 (5 bases). With 3 bases removed from V and 7 bases from J, the gap between germline ends came to 9 bases. This CDR3 has 13 amino acids. The germline CDR1 and CDR2 sequences are SNHLY and FYNNEI. CDR3 coding DNA: TGTGCCAGCAGTGACAGGGAAGGCGGGGAGCTGTTTTTT. This encodes CASSDREGGELFF.

The chain carries TRBV5-1 and TRBJ1-1; the match to TRBD1 covers 9 bases. CDR1 and CDR2 (germline): SGHRS, YFSETQ. Trimming removed 0 bases from V and 6 bases from J; junction bases left unmatched: 3. This CDR3 region has 14 residues. CDR3 sequence: CASSLDRGRAEAFF. The CDR3 nucleotides read TGCGCCAGCAGCTTGGACAGGGGGCGGGCTGAAGCTTTCTTT.

The rearrangement links TRBV19 to TRBJ2-3, with D maybe TRBD2 (5 bases). This CDR3 is 15 amino acids long. V dropped 5 bases and J dropped 0 bases, with 12 bases sitting between them. Germline V lookup: CDR1 LNHDA, CDR2 SQIVND (reference sequence). The CDR3 protein is CASSAADWSTDTQYF. The DNA of the CDR3 is TGTGCCAGTAGTGCCGCGGACTGGAGCACAGATACGCAGTATTTT.